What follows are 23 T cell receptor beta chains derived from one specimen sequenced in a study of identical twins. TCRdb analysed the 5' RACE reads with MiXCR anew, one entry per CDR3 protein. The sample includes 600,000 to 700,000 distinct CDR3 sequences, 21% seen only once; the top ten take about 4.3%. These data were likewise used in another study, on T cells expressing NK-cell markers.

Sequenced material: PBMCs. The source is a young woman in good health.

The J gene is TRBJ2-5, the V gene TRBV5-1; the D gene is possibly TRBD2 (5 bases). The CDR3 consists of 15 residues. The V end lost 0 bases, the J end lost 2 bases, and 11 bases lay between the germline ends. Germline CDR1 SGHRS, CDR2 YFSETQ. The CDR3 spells CASSLAASRQETQYF. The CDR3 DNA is TGCGCCAGCAGCTTGGCGGCTAGCAGACAAGAGACCCAGTACTTC.

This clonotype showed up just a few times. The CDR3 reads CASPRGSNPPFQETQYF. CDR3 bases: TGTGCCAGTCCTAGAGGCTCTAACCCCCCTTTTCAAGAGACCCAGTACTTC. The chain employs TRBV7-9 and TRBJ2-5; D not certain. Germline V gene sequence: CDR1 SEHNR, CDR2 FQNEAQ (reference sequence). The CDR3 is made up of 17 amino acids. The V end lost 9 bases, the J end lost 2 bases, and 25 bases lay between the germline ends.

Written as DNA, the CDR3 is TGTGCCATCGGGGCTAGCGGGAGGGAAGGTGAGCAGTTCTTC. This translates into CAIGASGREGEQFF. The rearrangement uses TRBV10-3 and TRBJ2-1; TRBD2 matches 12 bases. This CDR3 region has 14 residues. The germline CDR1 and CDR2 sequences are ENHRY and SYGVKD. The V and J ends lost 8 bases and 9 bases, in that order; junction bases with no gene match: 8.

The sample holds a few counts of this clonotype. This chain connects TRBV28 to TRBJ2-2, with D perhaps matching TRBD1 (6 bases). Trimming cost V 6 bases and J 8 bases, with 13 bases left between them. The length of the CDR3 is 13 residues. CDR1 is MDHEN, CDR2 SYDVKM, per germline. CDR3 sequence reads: CASRPTGQGELFF. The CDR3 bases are TGTGCCAGCAGACCGACAGGCCAGGGGGAGCTGTTTTTT.

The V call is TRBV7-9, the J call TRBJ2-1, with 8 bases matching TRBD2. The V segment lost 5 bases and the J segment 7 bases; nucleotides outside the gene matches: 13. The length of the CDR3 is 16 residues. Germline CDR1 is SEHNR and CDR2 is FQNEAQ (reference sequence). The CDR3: CASSPPGVAGSNEQFF. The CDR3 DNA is TGTGCCAGCAGCCCCCCCGGGGTAGCGGGATCTAATGAGCAGTTCTTC.

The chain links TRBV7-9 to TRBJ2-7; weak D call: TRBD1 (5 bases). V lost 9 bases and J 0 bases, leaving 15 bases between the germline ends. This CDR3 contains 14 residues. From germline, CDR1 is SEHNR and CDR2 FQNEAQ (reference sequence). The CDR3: CASPPGSSSYEQYF. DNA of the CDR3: TGTGCCAGTCCACCAGGGTCCAGCTCCTACGAGCAGTACTTC.

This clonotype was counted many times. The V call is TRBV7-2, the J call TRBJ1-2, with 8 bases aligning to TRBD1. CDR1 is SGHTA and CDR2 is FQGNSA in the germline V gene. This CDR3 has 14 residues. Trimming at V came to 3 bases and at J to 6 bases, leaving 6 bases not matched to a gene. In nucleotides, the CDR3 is TGTGCCAGCAGCTTTGGACAGGGAGGACATGGCTACACCTTC. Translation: CASSFGQGGHGYTF.

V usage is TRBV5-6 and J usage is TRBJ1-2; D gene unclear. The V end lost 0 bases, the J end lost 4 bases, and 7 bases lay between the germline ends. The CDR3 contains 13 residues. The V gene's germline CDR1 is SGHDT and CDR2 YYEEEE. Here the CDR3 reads CASSLGWTYGYTF. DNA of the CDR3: TGTGCCAGCAGCTTGGGCTGGACCTATGGCTACACCTTC.

The CDR3 DNA reads as TGTGCCAGCAGCTTAATACCAGGGGGGGACACTGAAGCTTTCTTT. It yields the protein CASSLIPGGDTEAFF. V usage is TRBV7-3 and J usage is TRBJ1-1; 7 bases map to TRBD1. The ends lost 1 base at V and 3 bases at J; junction bases unmatched: 5. The CDR3 consists of 15 residues. Germline CDR1 reads SGHTA; CDR2 reads FQGTGA.

DNA of the CDR3: TGCAGCTCTGACGGAGGAAACTATGGCTACACCTTC. It is translated as CSSDGGNYGYTF. This chain joins TRBV29-1 and TRBJ1-2; D is ambiguous. Looked up from germline, CDR1 is SQVTM and CDR2 is ANQGSEA. The CDR3 is 12 amino acids. The V end lost 8 bases, the J end lost 2 bases, and 12 bases lay between the germline ends.

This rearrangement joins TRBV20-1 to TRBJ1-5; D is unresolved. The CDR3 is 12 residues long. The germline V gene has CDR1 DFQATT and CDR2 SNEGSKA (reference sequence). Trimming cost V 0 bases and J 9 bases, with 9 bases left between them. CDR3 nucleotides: TGCAGTGCTAGAGAACCCGGTGGGCCCCAGCATTTT. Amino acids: CSAREPGGPQHF.

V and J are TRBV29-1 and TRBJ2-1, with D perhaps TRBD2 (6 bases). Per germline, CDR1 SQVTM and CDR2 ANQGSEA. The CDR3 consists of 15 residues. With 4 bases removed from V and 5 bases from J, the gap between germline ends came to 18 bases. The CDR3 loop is CSVAGGGFKNNEQFF. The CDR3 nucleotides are TGCAGCGTTGCCGGAGGAGGGTTCAAGAACAATGAGCAGTTCTTC.

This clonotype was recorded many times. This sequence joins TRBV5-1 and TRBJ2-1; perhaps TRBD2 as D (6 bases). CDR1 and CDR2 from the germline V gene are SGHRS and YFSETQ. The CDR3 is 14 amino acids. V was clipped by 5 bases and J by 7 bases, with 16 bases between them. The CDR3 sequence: CASSYRDSGNEQFF. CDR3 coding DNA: TGCGCCAGCAGTTACCGGGACTCAGGGAATGAGCAGTTCTTC.

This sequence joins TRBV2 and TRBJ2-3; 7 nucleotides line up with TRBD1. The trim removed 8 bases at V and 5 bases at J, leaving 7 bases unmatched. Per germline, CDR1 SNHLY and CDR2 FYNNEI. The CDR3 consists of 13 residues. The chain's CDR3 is CASSDRAVDTQYF. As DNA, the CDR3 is TGTGCCAGCTCCGACAGGGCGGTAGATACGCAGTATTTT.

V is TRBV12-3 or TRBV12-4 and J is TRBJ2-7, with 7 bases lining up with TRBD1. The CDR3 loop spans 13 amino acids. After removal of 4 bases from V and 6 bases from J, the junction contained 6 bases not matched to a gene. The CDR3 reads CASSSRRGSEQYF. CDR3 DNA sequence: TGTGCCAGCAGTTCCCGCAGGGGGTCCGAGCAGTACTTC.

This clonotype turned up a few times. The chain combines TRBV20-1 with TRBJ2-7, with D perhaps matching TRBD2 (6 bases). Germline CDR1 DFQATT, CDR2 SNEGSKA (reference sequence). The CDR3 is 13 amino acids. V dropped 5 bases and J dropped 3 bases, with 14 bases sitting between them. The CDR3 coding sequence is TGCAGTGCTGAGGCTAGCGTTGGCTACGAGCAGTACTTC. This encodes CSAEASVGYEQYF.

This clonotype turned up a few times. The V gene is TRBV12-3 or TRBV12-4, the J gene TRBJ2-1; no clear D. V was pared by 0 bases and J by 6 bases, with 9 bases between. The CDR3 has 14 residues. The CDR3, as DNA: TGTGCCAGCAGTTTAGCTAGGTTCGGCAATGAGCAGTTCTTC. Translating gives CASSLARFGNEQFF.

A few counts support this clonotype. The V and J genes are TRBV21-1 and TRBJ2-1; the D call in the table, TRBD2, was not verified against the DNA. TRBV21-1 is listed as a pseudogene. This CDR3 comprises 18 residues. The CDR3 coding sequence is TGTGCCAGCAGCAAGTCCCGGACCATTACTAGCGGGGGAAATGAGCAGTTCTTC. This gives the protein CASSKSRTITSGGNEQFF.

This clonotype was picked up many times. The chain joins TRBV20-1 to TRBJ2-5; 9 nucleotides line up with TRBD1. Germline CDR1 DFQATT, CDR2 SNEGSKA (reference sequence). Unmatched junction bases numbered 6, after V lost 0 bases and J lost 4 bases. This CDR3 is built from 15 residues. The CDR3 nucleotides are TGCAGTGCTAGAGATGAAACAGGGGGCGCAGAGACCCAGTACTTC. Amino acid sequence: CSARDETGGAETQYF.

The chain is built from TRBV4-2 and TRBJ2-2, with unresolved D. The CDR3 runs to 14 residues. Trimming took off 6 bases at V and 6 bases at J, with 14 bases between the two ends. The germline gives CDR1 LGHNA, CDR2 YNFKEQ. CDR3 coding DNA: TGTGCCAGCAGAAGGACGGATCAGGCCGGGGAGCTGTTTTTT. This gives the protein CASRRTDQAGELFF.

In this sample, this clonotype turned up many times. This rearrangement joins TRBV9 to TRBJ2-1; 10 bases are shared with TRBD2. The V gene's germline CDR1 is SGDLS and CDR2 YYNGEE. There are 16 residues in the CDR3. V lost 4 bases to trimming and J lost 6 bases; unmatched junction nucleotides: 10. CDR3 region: CASSPHSGGFGNEQFF. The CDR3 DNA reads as TGTGCCAGCAGCCCACATAGCGGGGGGTTTGGCAATGAGCAGTTCTTC.

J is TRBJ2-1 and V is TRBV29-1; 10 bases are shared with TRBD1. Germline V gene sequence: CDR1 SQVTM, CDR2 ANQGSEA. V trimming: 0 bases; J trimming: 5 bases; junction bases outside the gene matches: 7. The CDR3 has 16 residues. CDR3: CSVEEVGTGVHNEQFF. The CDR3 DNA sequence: TGCAGCGTTGAAGAGGTGGGGACAGGGGTCCACAATGAGCAGTTCTTC.

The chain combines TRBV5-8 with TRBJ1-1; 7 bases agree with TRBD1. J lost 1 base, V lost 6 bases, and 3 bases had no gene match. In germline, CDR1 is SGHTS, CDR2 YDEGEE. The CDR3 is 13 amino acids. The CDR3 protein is CASNRGPNTEAFF. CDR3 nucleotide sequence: TGTGCCAGCAACAGGGGCCCGAACACTGAAGCTTTCTTT.